This passage covers 22 T cell receptor beta chains from one sample sequenced in a study of blood T cell repertoires in COVID-19 (dated by TCRdb to about 2020). The library was built by means of the immunoSEQ multiplex PCR assay. Sourced from immuneACCESS, this table was stored by TCRdb with only in-frame sequences that have V and J called. A share of the clones is absent; for the studies checked, an unresolved V gene accounts for under half, and the remainder has no known explanation. In this sample the table shows about 200,000 clones, approximately 90% of which occur a single time. The ten largest clones represent roughly 5.5% of the sample. Sequencing was done on a sample of peripheral blood. Source of these receptors: a man aged 40-50 years with active or convalescent COVID-19.

The sample holds a few counts of this clone. J is TRBJ2-7 and V is TRBV3-1 (or the pseudogene TRBV3-2); the match to TRBD2 covers 13 bases. V shed 4 bases, J shed 4 bases, and the junction held 4 bases outside the gene matches. The CDR3 sequence is 15 residues long. Germline V gives CDR1 LGHDT, CDR2 YNNKEL (reference sequence). The CDR3 bases are TGTGCCAGCAGCCTGAGACTAGCGGGGGGTTACGAGCAGTACTTC. Translated: CASSLRLAGGYEQYF.

This chain uses TRBV2 with TRBJ1-6; D not resolved. The germline CDR1 and CDR2 sequences are SNHLY and FYNNEI. The length of the CDR3 is 14 residues. Trimming left V 6 bases short and J 7 bases short, with 13 bases between. CDR3 residues: CASRPIGENSPLHF. As DNA, the CDR3 is TGTGCCAGCAGACCCATCGGGGAAAATTCACCCCTCCACTTT.

The chain employs TRBV5-1 and TRBJ1-2; 8 bases are a match to TRBD1. The length of the CDR3 is 14 residues. V lost 2 bases to trimming and J lost 1 base; unmatched junction nucleotides: 1. Germline CDR1 SGHRS, CDR2 YFSETQ. The CDR3 bases are TGCGCCAGCAGCTTTACAGGGGGTAACTATGGCTACACCTTC. Translation: CASSFTGGNYGYTF.

DNA for the CDR3: TGCGCCAGCAGCACGGGACAGGCATATGGCTACACCTTC. This gives the protein CASSTGQAYGYTF. The gene calls are TRBV5-1 and TRBJ1-2; TRBD1 matches 8 bases. Germline V gene sequence: CDR1 SGHRS, CDR2 YFSETQ. The J segment lost 5 bases and the V segment lost 4 bases, leaving 4 bases of the junction unmatched. The CDR3 has 13 residues.

The genes are TRBV7-2 and TRBJ2-3, with D hard to call. Germline CDR1 reads SGHTA; CDR2 reads FQGNSA. The length of the CDR3 is 11 residues. The germline V and J ends were trimmed by 5 bases and 6 bases, with 6 bases remaining between them. The CDR3 nucleotides are TGTGCCAGCAGCACCGGGGATACGCAGTATTTT. It codes for CASSTGDTQYF. Full variable domain (outside the CDR3, taken from reference TRBV7-2 and TRBJ2-3): GAGVSQSPSNKVTEKGKDVELRCDPISGHTALYWYRQSLGQGLEFLIYFQGNSAPDKSGLPSDRFSAERTGGSVSTLTIQRTQQEDSAVYLCASSTGDTQYFGPGTRLTVL.

CDR3: CASRPTVFSGNTIYF. CDR3 sequence (DNA): TGTGCCAGCAGGCCGACAGTCTTCTCTGGAAACACCATATATTTT. The chain employs TRBV28 and TRBJ1-3, with D possibly TRBD1 on 5 matching bases. Trimming removed 6 bases at V and 0 bases at J, with 12 bases between. The V gene's germline CDR1 is MDHEN and CDR2 SYDVKM. The CDR3 is made up of 15 amino acids.

Notes on this clone: Within the sample, other DNA sequences also encode this same CDR3. The gene calls are TRBV6-5 and TRBJ1-1, with 7 nucleotides matching TRBD1. This CDR3 has 14 amino acids. V shed 8 bases and J 0 bases; nucleotides not matched to a gene: 6. The germline V gene has CDR1 MNHEY and CDR2 SVGAGI. The CDR3 here is CASRRQGLNTEAFF. The CDR3 DNA reads TGTGCCAGCCGTCGACAGGGATTGAACACTGAAGCTTTCTTT.

The V gene is TRBV5-1, the J gene TRBJ1-1; D gene ambiguous. With 0 bases removed from V and 1 base from J, the gap between germline ends came to 13 bases. Germline-derived CDR1 and CDR2 are SGHRS and YFSETQ. The CDR3 runs to 16 residues. The CDR3 reads CASSLEYRRTNTEAFF. The CDR3 DNA is TGCGCCAGCAGCTTGGAATACAGAAGAACGAACACTGAAGCTTTCTTT.

This clone was observed a handful of times. The chain couples TRBV2 to TRBJ2-2; 10 nucleotides line up with TRBD2. After removal of 3 bases from V and 6 bases from J, the junction contained 4 bases not matched to a gene. The CDR3 extends over 15 amino acids. The germline gives CDR1 SNHLY, CDR2 FYNNEI. The CDR3 coding sequence is TGTGCCAGCAGTGACGGGCTAGCGGGAGCCGGGGAGCTGTTTTTT. This translates into CASSDGLAGAGELFF.

V gene TRBV5-8 combines with J gene TRBJ2-1, with 9 positions matching TRBD2. The length of the CDR3 is 16 residues. Germline V gene data show CDR1 as SGHTS and CDR2 as YDEGEE. The junction had 6 bases not matched to a gene; V was cut back by 3 bases and J by 2 bases. The CDR3, as DNA: TGTGCCAGCAGCTCGGGACTAGCCTTTCCCTACAATGAGCAGTTCTTC. Its protein is CASSSGLAFPYNEQFF.

This clone came up a few times. This chain links TRBV18 with TRBJ1-3; D unclear. V gave up 2 bases and J gave up 2 bases, with 10 bases separating them. CDR3 length: 15 amino acids. Germline-derived CDR1 and CDR2 are KGHSH and LQKENI. CDR3 in amino acids: CASSPTSYPGNTIYF. The CDR3 DNA is TGTGCCAGCTCACCAACGAGTTATCCTGGAAACACCATATATTTT. Drawing the rest from reference TRBV18 and TRBJ1-3, the complete variable domain is NAGVMQNPRHLVRRRGQEARLRCSPMKGHSHVYWYRQLPEEGLKFMVYLQKENIIDESGMPKERFSAEFPKEGPSILRIQQVVRGDSAAYFCASSPTSYPGNTIYFGEGSWLTVV.

The V and J genes are TRBV2 and TRBJ2-1; 8 nucleotides agree with TRBD2. V lost 6 bases and J lost 2; bases outside the gene matches: 6. This CDR3 spans 15 amino acids. Germline CDR1 reads SNHLY; CDR2 reads FYNNEI. CDR3 sequence: CASRVSGGAYNEQFF. CDR3 nucleotide sequence: TGTGCCAGCAGAGTCAGCGGGGGAGCCTACAATGAGCAGTTCTTC.

V and J are TRBV5-1 and TRBJ1-1; D gene ambiguous. Germline V gene data show CDR1 as SGHRS and CDR2 as YFSETQ. V lost 0 bases and J lost 5, with 11 bases in between. The CDR3 extends over 14 amino acids. CDR3 coding DNA: TGCGCCAGCAGCTTGGACGGACTTGGAACTGAAGCTTTCTTT. This translates into CASSLDGLGTEAFF.

The chain carries TRBV10-3 and TRBJ1-5; 9 bases match TRBD1. After removal of 1 base from V and 7 bases from J, the junction contained 11 bases not matched to a gene. The CDR3 spans 17 residues. From germline, CDR1 is ENHRY and CDR2 SYGVKD. CDR3: CAISELDWTGAGQPQHF. The CDR3 DNA reads TGTGCCATCAGTGAGTTAGATTGGACAGGGGCTGGACAGCCCCAGCATTTT.

This clone showed up just a few times. The chain employs TRBV6-5 and TRBJ1-4; TRBD1 is a possible D gene (6 bases). CDR1 MNHEY and CDR2 SVGAGI come from the germline V gene. This CDR3 is 14 amino acids long. V gave up 6 bases and J gave up 3 bases, with 11 bases separating them. Written as DNA, the CDR3 is TGTGCCAGCAGACAGGGATGGTCTAATGAAAAACTGTTTTTT. It is translated as CASRQGWSNEKLFF.

The chain joins TRBV18 to TRBJ1-4, with D tentatively TRBD1 (5 bases). V lost 3 bases and J 8 bases, leaving 13 bases between the germline ends. The CDR3 loop spans 14 amino acids. Germline CDR1 reads KGHSH; CDR2 reads LQKENI. The CDR3 sequence is CASSPPQGREKLFF. The CDR3 nucleotides are TGTGCCAGCTCACCTCCGCAGGGCCGAGAAAAACTGTTTTTT.

The CDR3 DNA is TGTGCCAGCAGACCCATAGAAGCGAACACTGAAGCTTTCTTT. Its protein product is CASRPIEANTEAFF. The V call is TRBV28, the J call TRBJ1-1; D is unresolved. Deletions cut 6 bases from V and 1 base from J, with 12 bases between. The CDR3 length is 14 residues. CDR1 is MDHEN, CDR2 SYDVKM, per germline.

The genes are TRBV19 and TRBJ1-1; weak D call: TRBD1 (6 bases). CDR1 and CDR2 from the germline V gene are LNHDA and SQIVND (reference sequence). This CDR3 has 12 amino acids. Between the trimmed V and J ends, which lost 7 bases and 12 bases, there was a span of 18 bases. The CDR3 loop is CASTDPDRRSFF. The CDR3 coding sequence is TGTGCCAGTACCGACCCAGACAGGAGATCTTTCTTT.

This CDR3 is CASSRAQANSGNTIYF. In nucleotides, the CDR3 is TGTGCCAGCAGCCGAGCTCAGGCAAATTCTGGAAACACCATATATTTT. V and J are TRBV7-8 and TRBJ1-3; unclear D gene. Germline V CDR1 and CDR2: SGHVS, FQNEAQ. This CDR3 is 16 amino acids long. Between the trimmed V and J ends, which lost 5 bases and 1 base, there was a span of 15 bases.

The J gene is TRBJ2-3, the V gene TRBV6-1; 11 bases agree with TRBD2. V gave up 4 bases and J gave up 2 bases; unmatched junction bases: 11. The CDR3 has 18 residues. Germline CDR1 reads MNHNS; CDR2 reads SASEGT. The DNA of the CDR3 is TGTGCCAGCAGTGGGGGTACTAGCGGGAGATGGGTCACAGATACGCAGTATTTT. As protein: CASSGGTSGRWVTDTQYF.

V and J are TRBV9 and TRBJ1-1; weak D call: TRBD1 (6 bases). The CDR3 extends over 16 amino acids. The V and J ends lost 2 bases and 1 base respectively, with 15 bases between them. Germline V CDR1 and CDR2: SGDLS, YYNGEE. CDR3 loop: CASSVGGAGKNTEAFF. CDR3 DNA sequence: TGTGCCAGCAGCGTCGGGGGGGCCGGCAAGAACACTGAAGCTTTCTTT.

V is TRBV11-2 and J is TRBJ2-5, with D possibly being TRBD2 (6 bases). This CDR3 has 14 residues. Germline-derived CDR1 and CDR2 are SGHAT and FQNNGV. Trimming pared 2 bases from V and 4 bases from J, leaving 11 bases between. The CDR3 sequence: CASSLTGARETQYF. The CDR3 region has the DNA TGTGCCAGCAGCTTAACGGGAGCTCGAGAGACCCAGTACTTC.